The rows below give T cell receptor beta chains drawn from one sample of a study of cytotoxic CD8 clonotypes in ibrutinib-treated CLL. Sequencing was performed with immunoSEQ multiplex PCR; in TCRdb, only in-frame clones are kept and a portion is missing. The table has 35,000 to 45,000 clones, 70% to 75% seen once. The specimen comprised PBMCs, sampled at disease progression, from a patient treated with ibrutinib. The receptors originated from a human donor with chronic lymphocytic leukemia. Both conserved end residues are part of each CDR3. D genes are given only for firm matches. Some rows mark clone size as missing; the rest say once, few, many or name a class of expanded clone.

clone size: NA; V gene: TRBV19; J gene: TRBJ2-7; D gene: TRBD1; CDR3 protein: CASGTGGYEQYF; CDR3 DNA: TGTGCCAGTGGGACAGGGGGCTACGAGCAGTACTTC
clone size: NA; V gene: TRBV7-9; J gene: TRBJ2-1; D gene: NA; CDR3 protein: CASSLGLAGADEQFF; CDR3 DNA: TGTGCCAGCAGCTTAGGACTAGCAGGGGCCGATGAGCAGTTCTTC
clone size: once; V gene: TRBV10-2; J gene: TRBJ2-5; D gene: NA; CDR3 protein: CAATDRPLQETQYF; CDR3 DNA: TGCGCCGCCACCGACAGGCCCCTACAAGAGACCCAGTACTTC
clone size: NA; V gene: TRBV7-9; J gene: TRBJ2-2; D gene: NA; CDR3 protein: CASSTPAAGTPGELFF; CDR3 DNA: TGTGCCAGCAGCACACCGGCAGCTGGGACCCCCGGGGAGCTGTTTTTT
clone size: NA; V gene: TRBV2; J gene: TRBJ2-3; D gene: NA; CDR3 protein: CASTFQDLSTDTQYF; CDR3 DNA: TGTGCCAGCACCTTTCAGGACCTTAGCACAGATACGCAGTATTTT
clone size: few; V gene: TRBV19; J gene: TRBJ2-3; D gene: NA; CDR3 protein: CASSPGLSTDTQYF; CDR3 DNA: TGTGCCAGTAGTCCTGGACTATCCACAGATACGCAGTATTTT
clone size: NA; V gene: TRBV7-9; J gene: TRBJ1-2; D gene: NA; CDR3 protein: CASSPTRHSLGYTF; CDR3 DNA: TGTGCCAGCAGCCCGACGAGACACTCGTTAGGCTACACCTTC
clone size: NA; V gene: TRBV19; J gene: TRBJ2-3; D gene: TRBD2; CDR3 protein: CASQRTSVTDTQYF; CDR3 DNA: TGTGCCAGCCAGAGGACTAGCGTCACAGATACGCAGTATTTT
clone size: NA; V gene: TRBV5-5; J gene: TRBJ2-5; D gene: NA; CDR3 protein: CASSSIMYRETQYF; CDR3 DNA: TGTGCCAGCAGCTCGATCATGTATCGAGAGACCCAGTACTTC
clone size: NA; V gene: TRBV29-1; J gene: TRBJ2-1; D gene: NA; CDR3 protein: CSVDGGYNEQFF; CDR3 DNA: TGCAGCGTTGATGGGGGGTACAATGAGCAGTTCTTC
clone size: NA; V gene: TRBV7-8; J gene: TRBJ2-3; D gene: TRBD2; CDR3 protein: CASSFLAGGTDTQYF; CDR3 DNA: TGTGCCAGCAGTTTCTTAGCGGGGGGGACAGATACGCAGTATTTT